These T cell receptor beta chains were read from a single sample in a study of cytomegalovirus exposure and HLA in healthy donors. Here immunoSEQ multiplex PCR was the method, and the copy in TCRdb shows in-frame clones only, minus some. The sample has more than 110,000 clones, around 82% seen once. The specimen sequenced was PBMCs. These receptors all come from a middle-aged man in good health and CMV-seropositive. CDR3s include the opening cysteine and the closing phenylalanine or tryptophan. The D gene is left open where the match is weak. Part of the rows lack a size; the others show once, few, many or a class for expanded clones.

J gene: TRBJ1-1; clone size: NA; D gene: TRBD1; V gene: TRBV20-1; CDR3 protein: CSATTGEAFF; CDR3 DNA: TGCAGTGCAACGACAGGGGAAGCTTTCTTT
J gene: TRBJ2-5; clone size: NA; D gene: NA; V gene: TRBV2; CDR3 protein: CASIGGQETQYF; CDR3 DNA: TGTGCCAGCATTGGAGGCCAAGAGACCCAGTACTTC
J gene: TRBJ2-6; clone size: NA; D gene: TRBD1; V gene: TRBV2; CDR3 protein: CAKTGGLSGANVLTF; CDR3 DNA: TGTGCCAAGACAGGGGGACTCTCTGGGGCCAACGTCCTGACTTTC
J gene: TRBJ2-1; clone size: NA; D gene: TRBD2; V gene: TRBV30; CDR3 protein: CAWVASGSSYNEQFF; CDR3 DNA: TGTGCCTGGGTAGCTAGCGGGTCGTCCTACAATGAGCAGTTCTTC
J gene: TRBJ2-1; clone size: few; D gene: NA; V gene: TRBV30; CDR3 protein: CAWNVGSSYNEQFF; CDR3 DNA: TGTGCCTGGAACGTAGGGAGCTCCTACAATGAGCAGTTCTTC
J gene: TRBJ1-1; clone size: NA; D gene: TRBD1; V gene: TRBV6-6; CDR3 protein: CASKGTGGGGDEAFF; CDR3 DNA: TGTGCCAGCAAAGGAACAGGGGGAGGTGGAGATGAAGCTTTCTTT
J gene: TRBJ1-1; clone size: NA; D gene: TRBD1; V gene: TRBV29-1; CDR3 protein: CSFRTGPEAFF; CDR3 DNA: TGCAGCTTCCGGACAGGGCCTGAAGCTTTCTTT
J gene: TRBJ2-1; clone size: NA; D gene: TRBD2; V gene: TRBV10-3; CDR3 protein: CAISDGAGVPPSNEQFF; CDR3 DNA: TGTGCCATCAGTGACGGGGCGGGGGTCCCTCCCAGCAATGAGCAGTTCTTC
J gene: TRBJ2-1; clone size: NA; D gene: NA; V gene: TRBV7-9; CDR3 protein: CASSPALGNHPYNEQFF; CDR3 DNA: TGTGCCAGCAGCCCTGCCCTCGGGAATCACCCCTACAATGAGCAGTTCTTC
J gene: TRBJ1-2; clone size: NA; D gene: TRBD1; V gene: TRBV6-5; CDR3 protein: CASFDRANYGYTF; CDR3 DNA: TGTGCCAGCTTCGACAGGGCAAACTATGGCTACACCTTC
J gene: TRBJ1-1; clone size: NA; D gene: NA; V gene: TRBV30; CDR3 protein: CAYGTLWTEAFF; CDR3 DNA: TGTGCCTACGGGACTTTGTGGACTGAAGCTTTCTTT
J gene: TRBJ2-3; clone size: NA; D gene: TRBD1; V gene: TRBV7-9; CDR3 protein: CASSPGTGRGDTQYF; CDR3 DNA: TGTGCCAGCAGCCCGGGGACAGGGAGGGGAGATACGCAGTATTTT
J gene: TRBJ1-1; clone size: NA; D gene: NA; V gene: TRBV27; CDR3 protein: CASSQAPNTEAFF; CDR3 DNA: TGTGCCAGCAGTCAGGCCCCGAACACTGAAGCTTTCTTT
J gene: TRBJ1-4; clone size: NA; D gene: TRBD1; V gene: TRBV19; CDR3 protein: CASRWDRNEKLFF; CDR3 DNA: TGTGCCAGTAGATGGGACAGGAATGAAAAACTGTTTTTT
J gene: TRBJ1-5; clone size: NA; D gene: TRBD1; V gene: TRBV28; CDR3 protein: CASQQGAINQPQHF; CDR3 DNA: TGTGCCAGCCAACAGGGGGCTATCAATCAGCCCCAGCATTTT
J gene: TRBJ1-1; clone size: NA; D gene: TRBD1; V gene: TRBV7-9; CDR3 protein: CASSLDARGAFF; CDR3 DNA: TGTGCCAGCAGCTTAGACGCCAGGGGGGCTTTCTTT
J gene: TRBJ2-1; clone size: NA; D gene: NA; V gene: TRBV9; CDR3 protein: CASSVGHSGYNEQFF; CDR3 DNA: TGTGCCAGCAGCGTAGGCCATAGCGGTTACAATGAGCAGTTCTTC
J gene: TRBJ1-1; clone size: NA; D gene: NA; V gene: TRBV5-4; CDR3 protein: CASSAGRRNEAFF; CDR3 DNA: TGTGCCAGCAGCGCGGGGCGGAGAAATGAAGCTTTCTTT
J gene: TRBJ1-2; clone size: NA; D gene: TRBD1; V gene: TRBV27; CDR3 protein: CASSLRPGTGGRGYTF; CDR3 DNA: TGTGCCAGCTCTTTACGGCCCGGGACAGGGGGCCGTGGCTACACCTTC
J gene: TRBJ2-7; clone size: few; D gene: TRBD1; V gene: TRBV27; CDR3 protein: CASSSGTGIYEQYF; CDR3 DNA: TGTGCCAGCAGTTCCGGGACAGGGATCTACGAGCAGTACTTC
J gene: TRBJ1-5; clone size: NA; D gene: TRBD1; V gene: TRBV9; CDR3 protein: CASSVGDRADQPQHF; CDR3 DNA: TGTGCCAGCAGCGTAGGGGACAGGGCTGATCAGCCCCAGCATTTT
J gene: TRBJ2-7; clone size: NA; D gene: TRBD1; V gene: TRBV6-1; CDR3 protein: CASSVGQGPSYEQYF; CDR3 DNA: TGTGCCAGCAGTGTGGGACAGGGTCCCTCCTACGAGCAGTACTTC
J gene: TRBJ1-2; clone size: few; D gene: NA; V gene: TRBV7-2; CDR3 protein: CASTLGSPSGYTF; CDR3 DNA: TGTGCCAGCACCCTAGGTTCCCCCTCTGGCTACACCTTC
J gene: TRBJ1-2; clone size: few; D gene: NA; V gene: TRBV5-1; CDR3 protein: CASSWGGNGYTF; CDR3 DNA: TGCGCCAGCAGCTGGGGAGGGAATGGCTACACCTTC
J gene: TRBJ1-2; clone size: NA; D gene: NA; V gene: TRBV28; CDR3 protein: CASKEGKNYGYTF; CDR3 DNA: TGTGCCAGCAAGGAGGGGAAAAACTATGGCTACACCTTC
J gene: TRBJ1-1; clone size: NA; D gene: TRBD1; V gene: TRBV30; CDR3 protein: CAWSSGTASEAFF; CDR3 DNA: TGTGCCTGGAGTTCGGGGACAGCGAGTGAAGCTTTCTTT
J gene: TRBJ2-7; clone size: NA; D gene: NA; V gene: TRBV6-6; CDR3 protein: CASSYSGGAQYF; CDR3 DNA: TGTGCCAGCAGTTACTCAGGGGGGGCGCAGTACTTC
J gene: TRBJ2-7; clone size: NA; D gene: TRBD2; V gene: TRBV28; CDR3 protein: CASSSRLAGTPLREQYF; CDR3 DNA: TGTGCCAGCAGTTCACGCCTAGCGGGAACCCCCCTACGCGAGCAGTACTTC
J gene: TRBJ2-3; clone size: NA; D gene: TRBD2; V gene: TRBV19; CDR3 protein: CASRTTGQLSIREVTDTQYF; CDR3 DNA: TGTGCCAGTAGAACCACGGGGCAGCTCTCGATCCGGGAGGTCACAGATACGCAGTATTTT
J gene: TRBJ2-3; clone size: NA; D gene: NA; V gene: TRBV7-8; CDR3 protein: CASSLRGGTDTQYF; CDR3 DNA: TGTGCCAGCAGCTTACGCGGAGGCACAGATACGCAGTATTTT
J gene: TRBJ2-2; clone size: NA; D gene: NA; V gene: TRBV5-1; CDR3 protein: CASSRIRQKSTGELFF; CDR3 DNA: TGCGCCAGCAGCCGAATTAGACAGAAGAGCACCGGGGAGCTGTTTTTT
J gene: TRBJ2-7; clone size: NA; D gene: NA; V gene: TRBV11-3; CDR3 protein: CASSLGPRRGSYEQYF; CDR3 DNA: TGTGCCAGCAGCTTAGGCCCCCGACGGGGGTCCTACGAGCAGTACTTC
J gene: TRBJ2-3; clone size: NA; D gene: NA; V gene: TRBV7-6; CDR3 protein: CASTWGVDEGDTQYF; CDR3 DNA: TGTGCCAGCACCTGGGGGGTTGATGAGGGGGATACGCAGTATTTT
J gene: TRBJ2-7; clone size: few; D gene: TRBD2; V gene: TRBV9; CDR3 protein: CASGGSPRTSGRGDEQYF; CDR3 DNA: TGTGCCAGCGGTGGGTCGCCGAGGACTAGCGGGAGGGGGGACGAGCAGTACTTC
J gene: TRBJ2-5; clone size: NA; D gene: TRBD2; V gene: TRBV7-9; CDR3 protein: CASSLAGGKETQYF; CDR3 DNA: TGTGCCAGCAGCTTAGCGGGGGGGAAAGAGACCCAGTACTTC
J gene: TRBJ1-1; clone size: NA; D gene: NA; V gene: TRBV4-1; CDR3 protein: CASSVRGGSAFF; CDR3 DNA: TGCGCCAGCAGCGTAAGAGGGGGTTCGGCTTTCTTT
J gene: TRBJ2-7; clone size: NA; D gene: TRBD2; V gene: TRBV10-2; CDR3 protein: CASSLTSGASYEQYF; CDR3 DNA: TGCGCCAGCAGTTTGACTAGCGGGGCTTCCTACGAGCAGTACTTC
J gene: TRBJ1-2; clone size: NA; D gene: TRBD1; V gene: TRBV2; CDR3 protein: CASSSGQANYGYTF; CDR3 DNA: TGTGCCAGCAGCTCTGGACAGGCCAACTATGGCTACACCTTC
J gene: TRBJ2-1; clone size: NA; D gene: TRBD2; V gene: TRBV29-1; CDR3 protein: CSAATSNSYNEQFF; CDR3 DNA: TGCAGCGCAGCGACTAGCAACTCCTACAATGAGCAGTTCTTC
J gene: TRBJ2-2; clone size: NA; D gene: NA; V gene: TRBV4-3; CDR3 protein: CASSTSRRTPTGELFF; CDR3 DNA: TGCGCCAGCAGCACCTCGAGGAGGACCCCCACCGGGGAGTTGTTTTTT
J gene: TRBJ1-1; clone size: NA; D gene: NA; V gene: TRBV9; CDR3 protein: CASSVGAGADTEAFF; CDR3 DNA: TGTGCCAGCAGCGTAGGTGCGGGGGCGGACACTGAAGCTTTCTTT
J gene: TRBJ1-6; clone size: once; D gene: TRBD1; V gene: TRBV5-6; CDR3 protein: CASSWADRAASPLHF; CDR3 DNA: TGTGCCAGCAGCTGGGCGGACAGGGCGGCGTCACCCCTCCACTTT
J gene: TRBJ1-2; clone size: NA; D gene: NA; V gene: TRBV2; CDR3 protein: CASSEGGRGYGYTF; CDR3 DNA: TGTGCCAGCAGTGAAGGGGGAAGGGGTTATGGCTACACCTTC
J gene: TRBJ2-7; clone size: NA; D gene: NA; V gene: TRBV7-8; CDR3 protein: CASSLVRDPSYEQYF; CDR3 DNA: TGTGCCAGCAGCTTAGTGCGGGACCCATCCTACGAGCAGTACTTC
J gene: TRBJ2-1; clone size: NA; D gene: TRBD2; V gene: TRBV9; CDR3 protein: CASSVGASGMEQFF; CDR3 DNA: TGTGCCAGCAGCGTTGGGGCTAGCGGAATGGAGCAGTTCTTC
J gene: TRBJ1-1; clone size: NA; D gene: TRBD1; V gene: TRBV11-3; CDR3 protein: CASSRDSRANTEAFF; CDR3 DNA: TGTGCCAGCAGCAGGGACAGCCGGGCGAACACTGAAGCTTTCTTT
J gene: TRBJ2-7; clone size: NA; D gene: TRBD1; V gene: TRBV7-9; CDR3 protein: CASSFTPGTGTYEQYF; CDR3 DNA: TGTGCCAGCAGCTTTACGCCCGGGACAGGGACCTACGAGCAGTACTTC
J gene: TRBJ1-6; clone size: NA; D gene: TRBD1; V gene: TRBV11-3; CDR3 protein: CASTSSGGSSPLHF; CDR3 DNA: TGTGCCAGCACCTCCTCAGGGGGTAGTTCACCCCTCCACTTT
J gene: TRBJ2-1; clone size: NA; D gene: TRBD1; V gene: TRBV5-1; CDR3 protein: CASSLTYRGSSYNEQFF; CDR3 DNA: TGCGCCAGCAGCTTAACCTACAGGGGTAGCTCCTACAATGAGCAGTTCTTC
J gene: TRBJ2-7; clone size: NA; D gene: TRBD1; V gene: TRBV27; CDR3 protein: CASSFADRAEQYF; CDR3 DNA: TGTGCCAGCAGTTTTGCCGACAGGGCCGAGCAGTACTTC
J gene: TRBJ1-2; clone size: NA; D gene: TRBD1; V gene: TRBV5-4; CDR3 protein: CASSLAWTGRGYTF; CDR3 DNA: TGTGCCAGCAGCTTGGCCTGGACAGGACGCGGCTACACCTTC
J gene: TRBJ2-1; clone size: few; D gene: NA; V gene: TRBV5-6; CDR3 protein: CASSLGGDEQFF; CDR3 DNA: TGTGCCAGCAGCTTGGGCGGGGATGAGCAGTTCTTC
J gene: TRBJ2-7; clone size: NA; D gene: TRBD1; V gene: TRBV30; CDR3 protein: CAWTQTGPHEQYF; CDR3 DNA: TGTGCCTGGACCCAGACAGGGCCCCACGAGCAGTACTTC
J gene: TRBJ2-3; clone size: NA; D gene: TRBD2; V gene: TRBV29-1; CDR3 protein: CSVEGTSGTSTDTQYF; CDR3 DNA: TGCAGCGTTGAAGGGACTAGCGGGACTAGCACAGATACGCAGTATTTT
J gene: TRBJ2-5; clone size: few; D gene: NA; V gene: TRBV6-1; CDR3 protein: CASSTRWTEEETQYF; CDR3 DNA: TGTGCCAGCAGTACGCGATGGACAGAAGAAGAGACCCAGTACTTC
J gene: TRBJ1-1; clone size: NA; D gene: NA; V gene: TRBV30; CDR3 protein: CAWSVGLNTEAFF; CDR3 DNA: TGTGCCTGGAGTGTGGGCTTGAACACTGAAGCTTTCTTT
J gene: TRBJ2-7; clone size: NA; D gene: NA; V gene: TRBV28; CDR3 protein: CASSIQPREQYF; CDR3 DNA: TGTGCCAGCAGTATCCAGCCCAGGGAGCAGTACTTC
J gene: TRBJ2-5; clone size: few; D gene: NA; V gene: TRBV7-8; CDR3 protein: CASSLRAGEETQYF; CDR3 DNA: TGTGCCAGCAGCTTACGGGCAGGGGAAGAGACCCAGTACTTC
J gene: TRBJ2-7; clone size: NA; D gene: TRBD2; V gene: TRBV18; CDR3 protein: CASSPPGLAGAGYYEQYF; CDR3 DNA: TGTGCCAGCTCACCGCCGGGACTAGCGGGGGCTGGGTATTACGAGCAGTACTTC